The 22 T cell receptor beta chains reported below all come from one sample, sequenced in a study of blood T cell repertoires in COVID-19. Here immunoSEQ multiplex PCR was the method, and the copy in TCRdb shows in-frame clones only, minus some. Among about 120,000 clones, 65% to 90% were seen once, and the ten largest hold 11%. The sequencing input was peripheral blood. The receptor source for this set is an elderly man with acute or convalescent COVID-19.

This CDR3 reads CASSLTGNQPQHF. The DNA for the CDR3 is TGTGCCAGCAGCTTAACAGGGAATCAGCCCCAGCATTTT. J is TRBJ1-5 and V is TRBV5-6; possible D gene TRBD1, 6 bases. Germline V gene data show CDR1 as SGHDT and CDR2 as YYEEEE. V was shortened by 2 bases and J by 4 bases, with 7 bases between the two germline ends. The CDR3 extends over 13 amino acids.

The chain has TRBV10-1 and TRBJ1-6; D unclear. V was cut by 2 bases and J by 0 bases, with 5 bases left in between. CDR3 length: 15 amino acids. In germline, CDR1 is WNHNN, CDR2 SYGVQD (reference sequence). The CDR3 is CASSEGSSYNSPLHF. The DNA of the CDR3 is TGCGCCAGCAGTGAGGGTAGCTCCTATAATTCACCCCTCCACTTT.

The chain joins TRBV24-1 to TRBJ1-4; 8 nucleotides agree with TRBD1. The junction had 11 bases not matched to a gene; V was cut back by 4 bases and J by 8 bases. The CDR3 sequence is 16 residues long. The germline gives CDR1 KGHDR, CDR2 SFDVKD. The CDR3, as DNA: TGTGCCACCAGTGACCCCCCAGGACAGGGAGGCGAAAAACTGTTTTTT. This sequence encodes CATSDPPGQGGEKLFF.

This chain joins TRBV10-3 and TRBJ1-3, with TRBD1 as a possible D gene (5 bases). V was cut by 1 base and J by 2 bases, with 6 bases left in between. This CDR3 region has 14 residues. The germline CDR1 and CDR2 sequences are ENHRY and SYGVKD. The CDR3 sequence: CAISEWGAGNTIYF. As DNA, the CDR3 is TGTGCCATCAGTGAGTGGGGGGCTGGAAACACCATATATTTT.

This sequence joins TRBV25-1 and TRBJ2-7, with D tentatively TRBD1 (5 bases). V lost 7 bases and J 2 bases, leaving 21 bases between the germline ends. The CDR3 is 16 amino acids. CDR1 and CDR2 (germline): MGHDK, SYGVNS. Here the CDR3 reads CASTPPAGWGTYEQYF. The CDR3 region has the DNA TGTGCCAGCACCCCCCCCGCAGGGTGGGGAACCTACGAGCAGTACTTC.

The chain has TRBV18 and TRBJ2-7; D is ambiguous. Trimming removed 0 bases from V and 0 bases from J, with 6 bases in between. The CDR3 is made up of 14 amino acids. CDR1 and CDR2 (germline): KGHSH, LQKENI. The CDR3: CASSPPRSSYEQYF. The CDR3, as DNA: TGTGCCAGCTCACCACCGAGGAGCTCCTACGAGCAGTACTTC.

The CDR3 coding sequence is TGTGCCAGCAGTGAAGGGTTGGGACAGGTAGCCCAGTACTTC. Translated: CASSEGLGQVAQYF. The chain employs TRBV6-1 and TRBJ2-5; 8 bases are shared with TRBD1. Germline values: CDR1 MNHNS, CDR2 SASEGT. Trimming took 1 base from V and 9 from J; bases not matched to a gene: 7. This CDR3 contains 14 residues.

This clone was observed a single time. The chain's CDR3 is CASSEDGGSIGSDSPGELFF. The CDR3 coding sequence is TGCGCCAGCAGTGAGGATGGCGGGAGCATTGGTTCTGATTCCCCCGGGGAGCTGTTTTTT. The rearrangement uses TRBV10-2 and TRBJ2-2; 7 nucleotides align to TRBD2. The CDR3 has 20 residues. From germline, CDR1 is WSHSY and CDR2 SAAADI. The J segment lost 6 bases and the V segment lost 2 bases, leaving 21 bases of the junction unmatched.

V gene TRBV10-3 combines with J gene TRBJ2-7; 13 bases are shared with TRBD2. The CDR3 has 16 residues. The V and J ends lost 3 bases and 7 bases, in that order; junction bases with no gene match: 9. Germline lookup yields CDR1 ENHRY and CDR2 SYGVKD. CDR3 DNA sequence: TGTGCCATCAGTGATTCCGGACTAGCGGGAGTGTGGGAGCAGTACTTC. It translates to CAISDSGLAGVWEQYF.

The CDR3 nucleotides are TGTGCCAGCAGCCCCCGGGGTTCTAGCAATCAGCCCCAGCATTTT. This codes for CASSPRGSSNQPQHF. This chain links TRBV5-5 with TRBJ1-5; D is unclear. The germline gives CDR1 SGHKS, CDR2 YYEKEE (reference sequence). Trimming left V 4 bases short and J 0 bases short, with 11 bases between. This CDR3 has 15 amino acids.

This rearrangement joins TRBV7-6 to TRBJ1-5; no definite D call. V was trimmed by 0 bases and J by 1 base, leaving 10 bases between them. Germline V CDR1 and CDR2: SGHVS, FNYEAQ. The CDR3 consists of 16 residues. CDR3 sequence reads: CASSLAPPGSNQPQHF. DNA of the CDR3: TGTGCCAGCAGCTTAGCTCCTCCGGGGAGCAATCAGCCCCAGCATTTT.

This clone was counted a single time. The chain employs TRBV19 and TRBJ1-2, with 9 positions matching TRBD1. The CDR3 is made up of 14 amino acids. Germline CDR1 LNHDA, CDR2 SQIVND (reference sequence). V lost 6 bases and J lost 8; bases outside the gene matches: 10. The CDR3 here is CASRRGTGRVGYTF. CDR3 DNA sequence: TGTGCCAGTAGGCGCGGGACAGGGAGGGTCGGCTACACCTTC.

V gene TRBV3-1 (or the pseudogene TRBV3-2) combines with J gene TRBJ2-2, with 8 bases identical to TRBD1. Germline V gene sequence: CDR1 LGHDT, CDR2 YNNKEL (reference sequence). The length of the CDR3 is 18 residues. Unmatched junction bases numbered 15, after V lost 0 bases and J lost 9 bases. The CDR3 DNA is TGTGCCAGCAGCCAAGATCATTGGGGACAGGTTCGGTCGAGGGAGCTGTTTTTT. Translated, it gives CASSQDHWGQVRSRELFF.

The rearrangement uses TRBV23-1 and TRBJ2-7; D gene uncertain. TRBV23-1 is an ORF, with its function uncertain. The CDR3 has 16 amino acids. V lost 0 bases to trimming and J lost 2 bases, with 14 bases between them. The CDR3 is CASSQSQTTETYEQYF. The DNA for the CDR3 is TGCGCCAGCAGTCAATCGCAGACGACGGAGACCTACGAGCAGTACTTC.

The genes are TRBV2 and TRBJ2-6, with D uncertain. V lost 4 bases and J lost 0, with 4 bases in between. Germline V gene sequence: CDR1 SNHLY, CDR2 FYNNEI. CDR3 size: 14 residues. As DNA, the CDR3 is TGTGCCAGCAGTGTCTTCTCTGGGGCCAACGTCCTGACTTTC. This sequence encodes CASSVFSGANVLTF. Variable domain in full (rest from reference TRBV2 and TRBJ2-6): EPEVTQTPSHQVTQMGQEVILRCVPISNHLYFYWYRQILGQKVEFLVSFYNNEISEKSEIFDDQFSVERPDGSNFTLKIRSTKLEDSAMYFCASSVFSGANVLTFGAGSRLTVL.

The rearrangement joins TRBV2 to TRBJ1-5; tentatively, D is TRBD1 (5 bases). The V gene lost 4 bases and the J gene lost 6 bases, with 16 bases spanning the gap. Germline assignment: CDR1 SNHLY and CDR2 FYNNEI. The CDR3 totals 15 residues. CDR3 nucleotide sequence: TGTGCCAGCAGTGTGGACCAGGGATCAGGTCAGCCCCAGCATTTT. Translating it yields CASSVDQGSGQPQHF.

This rearrangement joins TRBV12-5 to TRBJ1-4, with 9 bases matching TRBD1. This CDR3 comprises 18 residues. J gave up 7 bases and V 1 base, and 13 bases lay outside the gene matches. The germline V gene encodes CDR1 LGHNT and CDR2 FRNRAP. Here the CDR3 DNA reads TGTGCTAGTGGTTTGGACCCCGCTTTCCGGGACAGGGCTGAAAAACTGTTTTTT. Its translation: CASGLDPAFRDRAEKLFF.

The V gene is TRBV5-1, the J gene TRBJ2-7, with 8 bases aligning to TRBD1. This CDR3 spans 14 amino acids. The junction had 6 bases not matched to a gene; V was cut back by 2 bases and J by 5 bases. Germline V gene data show CDR1 as SGHRS and CDR2 as YFSETQ. The CDR3 DNA reads TGCGCCAGCAGCTTTCCGGACAGGGCCCACGAGCAGTACTTC. As protein: CASSFPDRAHEQYF. The full variable domain, its missing parts supplied by reference TRBV5-1 and TRBJ2-7, is KAGVTQTPRYLIKTRGQQVTLSCSPISGHRSVSWYQQTPGQGLQFLFEYFSETQRNKGNFPGRFSGRQFSNSRSEMNVSTLELGDSALYLCASSFPDRAHEQYFGPGTRLTVT.

V is TRBV18 and J is TRBJ2-2, with D possibly TRBD1 on 6 matching bases. Trimming shortened V by 0 bases and J by 0 bases, and 8 bases separated the two germline ends. The germline V gene encodes CDR1 KGHSH and CDR2 LQKENI. This CDR3 is 16 amino acids long. As DNA, the CDR3 is TGTGCCAGCTCACCACCGACAGGTTCGAACACCGGGGAGCTGTTTTTT. It translates to CASSPPTGSNTGELFF.

This clone was recorded a few times. V and J are TRBV6-5 and TRBJ1-2, with D maybe TRBD1 (5 bases). The CDR3 is 12 residues long. The germline V and J ends were trimmed by 8 bases and 2 bases, with 9 bases remaining between them. Germline V gene lookup returns CDR1 MNHEY and CDR2 SVGAGI. The CDR3 here is CASGGVNYGYTF. CDR3 sequence (DNA): TGTGCCAGCGGAGGGGTCAACTATGGCTACACCTTC.

This rearrangement joins TRBV19 to TRBJ1-3, with D maybe TRBD1 (5 bases). The germline V and J ends were trimmed by 7 bases and 2 bases, with 15 bases remaining between them. Per the germline V gene, CDR1 is LNHDA and CDR2 is SQIVND (reference sequence). This CDR3 has 15 amino acids. The CDR3 loop reads CASKHGGLTGNTIYF. For the CDR3, the DNA is TGTGCCAGTAAACATGGGGGACTCACTGGAAACACCATATATTTT.

This chain connects TRBV23-1 to TRBJ2-4, with D perhaps matching TRBD2 (6 bases). TRBV23-1 is an open reading frame, and its role is uncertain. With 2 bases removed from V and 4 bases from J, the gap between germline ends came to 12 bases. This CDR3 region has 15 residues. CDR3 sequence: CASSQTTGGKNIQYF. As DNA, the CDR3 is TGCGCCAGCAGTCAAACGACCGGAGGGAAAAACATTCAGTACTTC.